This TCR beta chain was identified during a study of blood T cell repertoires in COVID-19. Study-level information: Material from acute and convalescent COVID-19 was sourced from the United States, Italy and Spain.

Participants, 18 to 89 years old, spanned 25 or so US areas. Clinical history reported by participants formed the basis on which cohorts were assigned. For recovered donors of Cohort 3, there were two negative PCRs, clearance, or symptom resolution. V lost 5 bases and J lost 0, with 11 bases in between. Germline V gene sequence: CDR1 SGHNT, CDR2 YENEEA. This CDR3 is built from 15 residues. Clones were sequenced by immunoSEQ multiplex PCR, and TCRdb holds only the in-frame ones, with some missing. The profile shows 220,000 or so clones, roughly 84% of them singletons. This TCR came from a woman in her forties who had recovered from COVID-19. Source material: PBMCs or T cells enriched from blood (not recorded which). The genes are TRBV11-3 and TRBJ2-1; D unclear. CDR3 sequence reads: CASSRDLSSYNEQFF. CDR3 nucleotide sequence: TGTGCCAGCAGCCGAGACTTGAGCTCCTACAATGAGCAGTTCTTC.